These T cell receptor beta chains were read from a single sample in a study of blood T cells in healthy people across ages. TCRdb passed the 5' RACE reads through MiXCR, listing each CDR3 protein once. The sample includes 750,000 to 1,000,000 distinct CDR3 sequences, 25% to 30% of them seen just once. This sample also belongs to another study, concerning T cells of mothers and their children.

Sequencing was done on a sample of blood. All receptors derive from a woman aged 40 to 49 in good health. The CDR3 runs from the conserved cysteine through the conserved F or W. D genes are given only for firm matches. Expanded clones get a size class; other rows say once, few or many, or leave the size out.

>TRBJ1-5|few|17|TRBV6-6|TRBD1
TGTGCCAGCAGTTCCCGTGGGACAGAACTTAGCAATCAGCCCCAGCATTTT
CASSSRGTELSNQPQHF
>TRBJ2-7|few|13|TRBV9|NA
TGTGCCAGCAGCGCAACACCAAACTACGAGCAGTACTTC
CASSATPNYEQYF
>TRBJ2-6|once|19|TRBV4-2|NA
TGTGCCAGCAGCCAAGATCAGGTTTGGCGGACCTCTGGGGCCAACGTCCTGACTTTC
CASSQDQVWRTSGANVLTF
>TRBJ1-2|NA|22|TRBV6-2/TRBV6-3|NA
TGTGCCAGTGCCTCTATCAGCCGCCCCGACTTACAGGGAGAGGAGGAGCGATATGGCTACACCTTC
CASASISRPDLQGEEERYGYTF
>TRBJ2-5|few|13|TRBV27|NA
TGTGCCAGCAGTTTAGAGAGGCGAGAGACCCAGTACTTC
CASSLERRETQYF
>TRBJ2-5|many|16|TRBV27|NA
TGTGCCAGCAAAGGGTCCCCACGGGAAACGGGGGAGACCCAGTACTTC
CASKGSPRETGETQYF
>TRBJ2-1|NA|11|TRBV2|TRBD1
TGTGCCATGATTCAGGGGGAGACCCAGTTCTTC
CAMIQGETQFF
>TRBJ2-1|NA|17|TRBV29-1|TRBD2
TGCAGCGTTGACCTCGGACTAGCGGGAAGCTCCTACAATGAGCAGTTCTTC
CSVDLGLAGSSYNEQFF
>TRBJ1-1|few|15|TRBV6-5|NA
TGTGCCAGCAGTTATGGGGGGACTGGGAACACTGAAGCTTTCTTT
CASSYGGTGNTEAFF
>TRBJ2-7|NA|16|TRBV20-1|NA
TGCAGTGCTGTCCTGGGAACAGGGCTAACTCGCCACGAGCAGTACTTC
CSAVLGTGLTRHEQYF
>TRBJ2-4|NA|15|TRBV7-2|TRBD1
TGTGCCAGCAGCCCGGGACAGGCAGGATGGAACATTCAGTACTTC
CASSPGQAGWNIQYF
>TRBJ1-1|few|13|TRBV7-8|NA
TGTGCCAGCAGCTCGATCGAACGCTTTGAAGCTTTCTTT
CASSSIERFEAFF
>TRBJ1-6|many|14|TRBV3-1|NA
TGTGCCAGCAGCCAAGTTGAGGGAAACTCACCCCTCCACTTT
CASSQVEGNSPLHF
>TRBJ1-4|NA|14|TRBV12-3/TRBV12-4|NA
TGTGCCAGCAGCCCATCCAGGGGTTGGGAAAAACTGTTTTTT
CASSPSRGWEKLFF
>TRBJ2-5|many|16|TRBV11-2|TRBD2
TGTGCCAGCAGCTTAGTACTAGCGGGGGTTCAAGAGACCCAGTACTTC
CASSLVLAGVQETQYF
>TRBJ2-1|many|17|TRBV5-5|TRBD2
TGTGCCAGCAGCTTGACTTGGACTAGCGGGTACTACAATGAGCAGTTCTTC
CASSLTWTSGYYNEQFF
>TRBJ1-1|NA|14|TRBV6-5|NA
TGTGCCAGCAGTCTCGACCTCGTCGGCACTGAAGCTTTCTTT
CASSLDLVGTEAFF
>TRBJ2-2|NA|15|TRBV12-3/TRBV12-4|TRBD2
TGTGCCAGCGTACTAGCGGGGGGGCCCACCGGGGAGCTGTTTTTT
CASVLAGGPTGELFF
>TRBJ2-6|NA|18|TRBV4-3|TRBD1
TGCGCCAGCAGCATCCGTAAGGGCCAGGGGGCTGGGGCCAACGTCCGGACTTTC
CASSIRKGQGAGANVRTF
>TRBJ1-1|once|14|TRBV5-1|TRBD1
TGCGCCAGCAGCGTAACGGGACAGGACACTGAAGCTTTCTTT
CASSVTGQDTEAFF
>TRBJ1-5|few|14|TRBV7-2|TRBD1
TGTGCCAGCAGCTCCCGACAGGGCCGTCGGCCCCAGCATTTT
CASSSRQGRRPQHF
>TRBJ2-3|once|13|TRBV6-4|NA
TGTGCCAGCAGCCCCTTTCAAGCAGATACGCAGTATTTT
CASSPFQADTQYF
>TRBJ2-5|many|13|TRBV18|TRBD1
TGTGCCAGCTCGGGGACAGATAGAGAGACCCAGTACTTC
CASSGTDRETQYF
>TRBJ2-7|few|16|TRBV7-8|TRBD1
TGTGCCAGCAGCTCCTTTACGGGACAGGGGGCTTACGAGCAGTACTTC
CASSSFTGQGAYEQYF
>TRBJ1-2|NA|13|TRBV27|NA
TGTGCCAGCAGTTTTTCGCAAGGCTATGGCTACACCTTC
CASSFSQGYGYTF
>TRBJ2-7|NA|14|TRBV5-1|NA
TGCGCCAGCAGCTTGACAGGGACCCACTACGAGCAGTACTTC
CASSLTGTHYEQYF
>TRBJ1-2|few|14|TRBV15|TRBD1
TGTGCCACCAGCAGAGGAGGCAGGGGGGACGGCTACACCTTC
CATSRGGRGDGYTF
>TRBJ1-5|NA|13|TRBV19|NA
TGTGCCAGTAGTATAGAGGGCTTCAGGCCCCAGCATTTT
CASSIEGFRPQHF
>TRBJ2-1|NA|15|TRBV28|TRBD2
TGTGCCTGCAGTTTAGCGGGGGGTACCTACAATGAGCAGTTCTTC
CACSLAGGTYNEQFF
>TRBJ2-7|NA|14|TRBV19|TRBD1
TGTGCCAGTAGTATCGGGACAGGGCACTACGAGCAGTACTTC
CASSIGTGHYEQYF
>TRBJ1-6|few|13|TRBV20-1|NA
TGCAGTGCGCCCGGACTGGAGAATTCACCCCTCCACTTT
CSAPGLENSPLHF
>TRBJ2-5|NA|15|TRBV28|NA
TGTGCCAGTATGAGGGGGGCAGAGATACAAGAGACCCAGTACTTC
CASMRGAEIQETQYF
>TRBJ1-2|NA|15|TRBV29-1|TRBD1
TGCAGCGTTGAAGGGGACAGGGTAGACTCATATGGCTACACCTTC
CSVEGDRVDSYGYTF
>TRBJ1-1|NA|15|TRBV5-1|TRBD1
TGCGCCAGCAGCCCAACGACAGGGGCGAACACTGAAGCTTTCTTT
CASSPTTGANTEAFF
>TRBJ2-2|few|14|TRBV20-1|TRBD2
TGCAGTGCCCTACGTCCCGGGGGGACCGGGGAGCTGTTTTTT
CSALRPGGTGELFF
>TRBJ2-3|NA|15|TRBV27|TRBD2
TGTGCCAGCAGACCCGGACTAGTCGGCACAGATACGCAGTATTTT
CASRPGLVGTDTQYF
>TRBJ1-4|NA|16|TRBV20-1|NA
TGCAGTGCAAACGACGGACGAATCACAACTAATGAAAAACTGTTTTTT
CSANDGRITTNEKLFF
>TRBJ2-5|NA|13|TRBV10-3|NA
TGTGCCATCAGTGAAACTAGCCAAGAGACCCAGTACTTC
CAISETSQETQYF
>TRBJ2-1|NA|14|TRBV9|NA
TGTGCCAGCAGCGCACCCCGGGGGTTAAATGAGCAGTTCTTC
CASSAPRGLNEQFF
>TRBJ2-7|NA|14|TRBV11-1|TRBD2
TGTGCCAGCAGCTCCCTACTAGCGGGATCCGAGCAGTACTTC
CASSSLLAGSEQYF
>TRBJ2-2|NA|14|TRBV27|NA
TGTGCTCCGCGAGTAACAGAGCCTACCGGGGAGCTGTTTTTT
CAPRVTEPTGELFF
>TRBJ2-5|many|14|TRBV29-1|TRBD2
TGCAGCGTTATGGCGCGGGGGGTACAAGAGACCCAGTACTTC
CSVMARGVQETQYF
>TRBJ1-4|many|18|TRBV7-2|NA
TGTGCCAGCAGCTTAAGGCCGCAGGGAAAGACAACTAATGAAAAACTGTTTTTT
CASSLRPQGKTTNEKLFF
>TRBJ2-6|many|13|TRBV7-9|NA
TGTGCCAGCTCAGTCTCTGGGGCCAACGTCCTGACTTTC
CASSVSGANVLTF
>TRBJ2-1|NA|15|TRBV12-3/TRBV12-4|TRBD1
TGTGCCAGCAGTTTAGAGGCCAGGGACAGCCATGAGCAGTTCTTC
CASSLEARDSHEQFF